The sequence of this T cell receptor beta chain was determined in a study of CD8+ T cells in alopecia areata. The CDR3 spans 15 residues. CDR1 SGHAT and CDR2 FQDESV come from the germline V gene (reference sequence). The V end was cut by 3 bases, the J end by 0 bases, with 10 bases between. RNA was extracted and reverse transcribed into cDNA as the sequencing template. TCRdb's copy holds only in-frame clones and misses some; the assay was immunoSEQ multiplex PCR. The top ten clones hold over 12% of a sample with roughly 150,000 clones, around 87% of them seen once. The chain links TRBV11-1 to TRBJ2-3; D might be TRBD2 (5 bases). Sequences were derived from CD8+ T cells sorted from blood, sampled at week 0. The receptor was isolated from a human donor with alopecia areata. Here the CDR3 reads CASSFISGSTDTQYF. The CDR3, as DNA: TGTGCCAGCAGCTTTATCAGCGGAAGCACAGATACGCAGTATTTT.